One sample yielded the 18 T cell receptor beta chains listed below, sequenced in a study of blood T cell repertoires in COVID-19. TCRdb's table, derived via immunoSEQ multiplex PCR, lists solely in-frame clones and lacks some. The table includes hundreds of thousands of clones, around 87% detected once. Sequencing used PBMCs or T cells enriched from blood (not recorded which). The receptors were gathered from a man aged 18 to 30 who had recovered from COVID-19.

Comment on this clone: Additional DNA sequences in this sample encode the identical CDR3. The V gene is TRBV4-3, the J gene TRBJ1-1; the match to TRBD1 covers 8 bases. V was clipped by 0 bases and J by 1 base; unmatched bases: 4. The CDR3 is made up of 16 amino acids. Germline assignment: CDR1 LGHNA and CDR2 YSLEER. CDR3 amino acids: CASSQDPQGANTEAFF. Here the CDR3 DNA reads TGCGCCAGCAGCCAAGACCCGCAGGGGGCGAACACTGAAGCTTTCTTT.

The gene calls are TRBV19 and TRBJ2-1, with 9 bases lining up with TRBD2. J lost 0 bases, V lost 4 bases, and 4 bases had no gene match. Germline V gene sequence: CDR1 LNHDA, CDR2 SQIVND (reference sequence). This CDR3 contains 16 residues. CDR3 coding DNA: TGTGCCAGTAGTAGCTTAGCGGGGGCCTCCTACAATGAGCAGTTCTTC. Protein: CASSSLAGASYNEQFF.

The CDR3 spells CASSKRTDLVQGYTF. The CDR3 DNA is TGTGCCAGTAGTAAAAGGACAGATCTGGTCCAGGGCTACACCTTC. The genes are TRBV19 and TRBJ1-2, with D possibly TRBD1 on 6 matching bases. The germline V and J ends were trimmed by 4 bases and 8 bases, with 20 bases remaining between them. The CDR3 runs to 15 residues. The germline V gene has CDR1 LNHDA and CDR2 SQIVND (reference sequence).

The CDR3 spells CASSLSGGYNEQFF. In DNA form, the CDR3 reads TGCGCCAGCAGCCTTAGCGGGGGGTACAATGAGCAGTTCTTC. The chain couples TRBV5-1 to TRBJ2-1; 10 bases align to TRBD2. V lost 4 bases to trimming and J lost 4 bases; unmatched junction nucleotides: 2. The germline V gene encodes CDR1 SGHRS and CDR2 YFSETQ. CDR3 length: 14 amino acids. Full variable domain (remainder filled in from reference TRBV5-1 and TRBJ2-1): KAGVTQTPRYLIKTRGQQVTLSCSPISGHRSVSWYQQTPGQGLQFLFEYFSETQRNKGNFPGRFSGRQFSNSRSEMNVSTLELGDSALYLCASSLSGGYNEQFFGPGTRLTVL.

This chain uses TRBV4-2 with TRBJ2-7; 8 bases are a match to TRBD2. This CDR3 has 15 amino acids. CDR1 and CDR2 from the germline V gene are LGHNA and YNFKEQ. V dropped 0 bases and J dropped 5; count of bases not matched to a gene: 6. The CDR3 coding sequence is TGTGCCAGCAGCCAAGAAGGGACTAGTAAACACGAGCAGTACTTC. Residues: CASSQEGTSKHEQYF.

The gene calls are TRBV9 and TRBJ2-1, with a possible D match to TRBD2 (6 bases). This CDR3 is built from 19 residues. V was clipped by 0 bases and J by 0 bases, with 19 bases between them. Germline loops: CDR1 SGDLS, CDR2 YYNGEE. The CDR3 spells CASSVALRGLGSSYNEQFF. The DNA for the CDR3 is TGTGCCAGCAGCGTAGCGTTGCGGGGACTGGGGAGCTCCTACAATGAGCAGTTCTTC.

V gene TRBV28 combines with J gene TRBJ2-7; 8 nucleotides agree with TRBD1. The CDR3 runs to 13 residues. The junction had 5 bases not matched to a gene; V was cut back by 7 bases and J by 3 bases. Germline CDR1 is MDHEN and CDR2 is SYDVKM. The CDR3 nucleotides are TGTGCCAGCACCCCGGGACAGGACTACGAGCAGTACTTC. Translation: CASTPGQDYEQYF.

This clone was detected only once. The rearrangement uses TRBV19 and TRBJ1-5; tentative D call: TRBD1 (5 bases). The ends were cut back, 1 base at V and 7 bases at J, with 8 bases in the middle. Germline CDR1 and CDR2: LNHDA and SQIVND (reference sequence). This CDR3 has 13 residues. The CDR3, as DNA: TGTGCCAGTAGTATAGGGCAGGGCCAGCCCCAGCATTTT. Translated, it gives CASSIGQGQPQHF.

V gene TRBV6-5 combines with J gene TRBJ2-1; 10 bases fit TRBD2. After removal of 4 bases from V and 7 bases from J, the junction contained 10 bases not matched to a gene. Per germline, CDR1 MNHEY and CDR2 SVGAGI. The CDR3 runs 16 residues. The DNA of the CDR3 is TGTGCCAGCAGTTTGTTCTCTAGCGGGAGTCGGAATGAGCAGTTCTTC. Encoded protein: CASSLFSSGSRNEQFF.

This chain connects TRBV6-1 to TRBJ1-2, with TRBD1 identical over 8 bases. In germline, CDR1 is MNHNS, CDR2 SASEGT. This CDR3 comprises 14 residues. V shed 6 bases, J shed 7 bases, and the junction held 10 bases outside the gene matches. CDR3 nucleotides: TGTGCCAGCAGATCCGGACAGGGTGTGGGTGGCTACACCTTC. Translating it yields CASRSGQGVGGYTF.

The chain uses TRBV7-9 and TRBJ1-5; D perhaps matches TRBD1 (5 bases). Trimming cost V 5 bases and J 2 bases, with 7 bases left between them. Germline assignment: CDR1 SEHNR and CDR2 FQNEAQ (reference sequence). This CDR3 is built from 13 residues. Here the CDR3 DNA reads TGTGCCAGCAGCCGGGGGGGCAATCAGCCCCAGCATTTT. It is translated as CASSRGGNQPQHF.

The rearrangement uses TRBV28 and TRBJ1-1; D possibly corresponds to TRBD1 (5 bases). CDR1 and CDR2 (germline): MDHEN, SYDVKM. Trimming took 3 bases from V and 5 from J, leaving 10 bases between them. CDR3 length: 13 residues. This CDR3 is CASSFMGGTEAFF. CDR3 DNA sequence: TGTGCCAGCAGTTTCATGGGGGGTACTGAAGCTTTCTTT. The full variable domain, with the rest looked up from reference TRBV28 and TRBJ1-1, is DVKVTQSSRYLVKRTGEKVFLECVQDMDHENMFWYRQDPGLGLRLIYFSYDVKMKEKGDIPEGYSVSREKKERFSLILESASTNQTSMYLCASSFMGGTEAFFGQGTRLTVV.

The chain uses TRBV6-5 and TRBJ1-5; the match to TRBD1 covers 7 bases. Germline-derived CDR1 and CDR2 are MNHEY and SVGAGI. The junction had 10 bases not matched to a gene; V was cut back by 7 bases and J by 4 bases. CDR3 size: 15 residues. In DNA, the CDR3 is TGTGCCAGCATACTTCAGGGGGAGGAAAATCAGCCCCAGCATTTT. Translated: CASILQGEENQPQHF.

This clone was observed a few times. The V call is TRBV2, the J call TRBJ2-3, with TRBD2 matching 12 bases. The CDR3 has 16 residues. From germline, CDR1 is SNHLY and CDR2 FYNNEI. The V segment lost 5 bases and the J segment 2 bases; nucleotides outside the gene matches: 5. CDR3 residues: CASSSTSGGLTDTQYF. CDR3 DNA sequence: TGTGCCAGCAGTTCGACTAGCGGGGGACTCACAGATACGCAGTATTTT.

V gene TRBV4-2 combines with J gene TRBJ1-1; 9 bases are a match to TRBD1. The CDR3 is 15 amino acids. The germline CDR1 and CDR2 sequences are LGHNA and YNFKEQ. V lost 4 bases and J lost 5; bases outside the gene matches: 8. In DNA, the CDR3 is TGTGCCAGCAGCCTTGGGGGACAGGGCGAGACTGAAGCTTTCTTT. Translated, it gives CASSLGGQGETEAFF.

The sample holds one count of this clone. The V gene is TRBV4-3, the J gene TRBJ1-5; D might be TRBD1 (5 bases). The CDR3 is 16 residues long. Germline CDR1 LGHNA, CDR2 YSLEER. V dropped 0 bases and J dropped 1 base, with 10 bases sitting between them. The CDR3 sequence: CASSQDFGGSNQPQHF. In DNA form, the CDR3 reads TGCGCCAGCAGCCAAGATTTCGGGGGAAGCAATCAGCCCCAGCATTTT.

The CDR3 protein is CASSSAQRGNYEQYF. As DNA, the CDR3 is TGTGCCAGCAGCTCAGCCCAGCGGGGGAACTACGAGCAGTACTTC. The V and J genes are TRBV7-9 and TRBJ2-7; 8 nucleotides match TRBD2. The ends lost 4 bases at V and 3 bases at J; junction bases unmatched: 8. CDR1 is SEHNR and CDR2 is FQNEAQ in the germline V gene (reference sequence). The CDR3 loop spans 15 amino acids.

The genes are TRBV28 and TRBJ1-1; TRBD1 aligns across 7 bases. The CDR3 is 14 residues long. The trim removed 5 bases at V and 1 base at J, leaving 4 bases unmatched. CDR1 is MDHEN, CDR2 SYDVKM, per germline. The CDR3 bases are TGTGCCAGCAGTCAGGGGGGAGGGAACACTGAAGCTTTCTTT. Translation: CASSQGGGNTEAFF.